This record concerns one TCR beta chain sequence. These data originate in a study of shared clonotypes between healthy human individuals. Data came from immunoSEQ multiplex PCR; TCRdb stores just in-frame clones and leaves some out. The data contain around 2.3 million clones, around 95% of them seen just once; the ten biggest clones take up around 0.13%. Germline loops: CDR1 KGHSH, CDR2 LQKENI. This CDR3 has 15 amino acids. V was cut by 6 bases and J by 1 base, with 14 bases left in between. Sequenced input: naive CD4+ T cells sorted from blood. Subset noted: CD45RA+ positively selected. The gene calls are TRBV18 and TRBJ2-3, with D perhaps TRBD1 or TRBD2 (5 bases each). The receptor was derived from a man between 18 and 29 years old in good health. DNA for the CDR3: TGTGCCAGCTCGGGGACCCTTGGAGGCACAGATACGCAGTATTTT. Translated: CASSGTLGGTDTQYF.